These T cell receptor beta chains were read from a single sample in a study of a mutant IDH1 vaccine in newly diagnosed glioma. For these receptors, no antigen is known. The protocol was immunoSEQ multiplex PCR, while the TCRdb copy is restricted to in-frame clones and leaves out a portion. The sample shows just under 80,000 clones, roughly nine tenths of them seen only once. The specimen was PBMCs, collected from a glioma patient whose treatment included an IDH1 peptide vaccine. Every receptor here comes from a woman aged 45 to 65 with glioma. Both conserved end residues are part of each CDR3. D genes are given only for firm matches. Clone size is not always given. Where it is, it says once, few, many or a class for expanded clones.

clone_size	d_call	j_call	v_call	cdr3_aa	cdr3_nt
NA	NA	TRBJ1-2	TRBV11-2	CASSSHQKDGYTF	TGTGCCAGCAGCTCTCACCAGAAGGACGGCTACACCTTC
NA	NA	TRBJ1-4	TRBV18	CASSPLEGVGEKLFF	TGTGCCAGCTCACCCCTGGAAGGGGTTGGAGAAAAACTGTTTTTT
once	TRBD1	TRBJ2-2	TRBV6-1	CASRTGGDTGELFF	TGTGCCAGCAGGACAGGGGGGGACACCGGGGAGCTGTTTTTT
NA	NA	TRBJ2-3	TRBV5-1	CASSLKTEGDTQYF	TGCGCCAGCAGCTTGAAGACAGAGGGGGATACGCAGTATTTT
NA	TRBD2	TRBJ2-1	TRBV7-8	CASSQGLAGGEEQFF	TGTGCCAGCAGCCAAGGACTAGCGGGAGGTGAGGAGCAGTTCTTC
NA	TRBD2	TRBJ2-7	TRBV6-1	CASIQGLAGGGEQYF	TGTGCCAGCATCCAGGGACTAGCGGGAGGTGGCGAGCAGTACTTC
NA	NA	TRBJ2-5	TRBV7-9	CASSLVRATKDKQYF	TGTGCCAGCAGCTTAGTCAGGGCTACGAAAGACAAGCAGTACTTC
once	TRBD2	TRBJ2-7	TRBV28	CASTSGGEREQYF	TGTGCCAGCACCTCGGGGGGGGAGAGGGAGCAGTACTTC
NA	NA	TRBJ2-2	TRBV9	CASSVGRNTGELFF	TGTGCCAGCAGCGTAGGACGAAACACCGGGGAGCTGTTTTTT
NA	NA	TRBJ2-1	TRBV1	CTSSQAGGADNEQFF	TGCACCAGCAGCCAAGCGGGAGGAGCCGACAATGAGCAGTTCTTC
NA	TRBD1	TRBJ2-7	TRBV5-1	CASSATGGPYEQYF	TGCGCCAGCAGCGCTACAGGGGGGCCCTACGAGCAGTACTTC
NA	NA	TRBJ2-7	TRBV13	CASSSADTSYEQYF	TGTGCCAGCAGCTCCGCGGACACCTCCTACGAGCAGTACTTC
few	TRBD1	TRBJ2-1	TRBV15	CATSPRTGAKYGRVNEQFF	TGTGCCACCAGCCCCCGGACAGGGGCGAAATACGGGCGGGTAAATGAGCAGTTCTTC
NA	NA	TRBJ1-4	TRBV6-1	CASSERRWGKLFF	TGTGCCAGCAGTGAAAGGAGATGGGGAAAACTGTTTTTT
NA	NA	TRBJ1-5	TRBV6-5	CASSYNSNQPQHF	TGTGCCAGCAGTTACAATAGCAATCAGCCCCAGCATTTT
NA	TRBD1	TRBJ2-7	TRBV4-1	CASSRGQGNEQYF	TGCGCCAGCAGCCGCGGACAGGGGAACGAGCAGTACTTC
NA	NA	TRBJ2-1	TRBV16	CASSQWGDEQFF	TGTGCCAGCAGCCAGTGGGGAGATGAGCAGTTCTTC
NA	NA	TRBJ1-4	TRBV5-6	CASSLRRGGEKLFF	TGTGCCAGCAGCTTGAGAAGGGGAGGGGAAAAACTGTTTTTT
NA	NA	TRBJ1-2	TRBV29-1	CSVELQGNYGYTF	TGCAGCGTGGAACTACAGGGTAACTATGGCTACACCTTC
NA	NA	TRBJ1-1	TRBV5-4	CASSLLESSVGTKAFF	TGTGCCAGCAGCTTGCTCGAATCCTCGGTCGGGACGAAAGCTTTCTTT
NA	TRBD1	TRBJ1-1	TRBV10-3	CAISELKQGATEAFF	TGTGCCATCAGTGAGCTGAAACAGGGGGCTACTGAAGCTTTCTTT
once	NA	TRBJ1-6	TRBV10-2	CASSEIRLDDSPLHF	TGCGCCAGCAGTGAAATACGCCTGGATGATTCACCCCTCCACTTT
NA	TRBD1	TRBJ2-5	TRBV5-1	CASSLAGGEETQYF	TGCGCCAGCAGCTTGGCAGGGGGTGAGGAGACCCAGTACTTC
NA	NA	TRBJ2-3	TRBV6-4	CASSEGATDTQYF	TGTGCCAGCAGTGAGGGGGCCACAGATACGCAGTATTTT
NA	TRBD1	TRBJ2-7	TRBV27	CASSLSPGTGAYEQYF	TGTGCCAGCAGTTTATCGCCGGGGACAGGGGCCTACGAGCAGTACTTC
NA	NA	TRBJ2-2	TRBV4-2	CASSQGSGEGTGELFF	TGTGCCAGCAGCCAAGGGTCGGGAGAAGGCACCGGGGAGCTGTTTTTT
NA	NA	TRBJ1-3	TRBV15	CATSGRGTGNTIYF	TGTGCCACCAGCGGGCGGGGGACTGGAAACACCATATATTTT
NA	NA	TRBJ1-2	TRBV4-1	CASSQDNPQIGYTF	TGCGCCAGCAGCCAAGATAACCCCCAGATTGGCTACACCTTC
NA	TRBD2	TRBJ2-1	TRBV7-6	CASSLSGSNYEQFF	TGTGCCAGCAGCCTTAGCGGGAGTAACTATGAGCAGTTCTTC
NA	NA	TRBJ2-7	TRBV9	CASSVGGPSYEQYF	TGTGCCAGCAGCGTAGGGGGACCGTCCTACGAGCAGTACTTC
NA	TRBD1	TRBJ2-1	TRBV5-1	CASSSLTGQGYNEQFF	TGCGCCAGCAGCTCCCTGACGGGACAGGGTTACAATGAGCAGTTCTTC
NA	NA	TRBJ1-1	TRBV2	CASSERGRGNTEAFF	TGTGCCAGCAGTGAAAGGGGGAGGGGGAACACTGAAGCTTTCTTT
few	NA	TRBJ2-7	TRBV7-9	CASSLSYEQYF	TGTGCCAGCAGCTTATCCTACGAGCAGTACTTC
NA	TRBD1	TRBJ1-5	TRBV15	CATSSTRDRGYNQPQHF	TGTGCCACCAGTTCGACCAGGGACAGGGGGTACAATCAGCCCCAGCATTTT
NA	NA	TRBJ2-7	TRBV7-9	CASSFGDEQYF	TGTGCCAGCAGCTTTGGAGACGAGCAGTACTTC
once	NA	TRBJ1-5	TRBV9	CASSVEDRDQPQHF	TGTGCCAGCAGCGTAGAGGACAGAGATCAGCCCCAGCATTTT
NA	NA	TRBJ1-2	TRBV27	CASSPDSNYGYTF	TGTGCCAGCAGTCCGGACAGTAACTATGGCTACACCTTC
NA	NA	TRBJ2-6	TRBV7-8	CASSLNLEAGANVLTF	TGTGCCAGCAGCTTAAATCTGGAAGCTGGGGCCAACGTCCTGACTTTC
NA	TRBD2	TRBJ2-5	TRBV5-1	CASSAGGHTRETQYF	TGCGCCAGCAGTGCGGGAGGCCACACAAGAGAGACCCAGTACTTC
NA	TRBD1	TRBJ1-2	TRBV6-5	CASSYRHTGGYGYTF	TGTGCCAGCAGTTACAGGCATACAGGGGGGTATGGCTACACCTTC
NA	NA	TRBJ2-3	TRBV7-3	CASSLRGGTDTQYF	TGTGCCAGCAGCCTGAGAGGGGGCACAGATACGCAGTATTTT
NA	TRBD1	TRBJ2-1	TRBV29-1	CSVEGTGVGINEQFF	TGCAGCGTTGAGGGGACAGGGGTCGGTATCAATGAGCAGTTCTTC
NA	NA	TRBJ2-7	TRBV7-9	CASSPLGRGAYEQYF	TGTGCCAGCAGTCCACTCGGCAGGGGTGCCTACGAGCAGTACTTC
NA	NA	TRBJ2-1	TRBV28	CASSTNEQFF	TGTGCCAGCAGCACTAATGAGCAGTTCTTC
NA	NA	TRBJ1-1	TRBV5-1	CASSLAEWEGTEAFF	TGCGCCAGCAGCTTGGCCGAGTGGGAGGGCACTGAAGCTTTCTTT
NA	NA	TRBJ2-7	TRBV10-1	CASGNRTSYEQYF	TGCGCCAGCGGGAACAGGACCTCCTACGAGCAGTACTTC
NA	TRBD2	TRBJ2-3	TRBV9	CASSDSRGTSGRGDTQYF	TGTGCCAGCAGCGATAGCCGTGGGACTAGCGGTAGGGGAGATACGCAGTATTTT
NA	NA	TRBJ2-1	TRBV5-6	CASSWWTSRSYNEQFF	TGTGCCAGCAGCTGGTGGACAAGCCGCTCCTACAATGAGCAGTTCTTC
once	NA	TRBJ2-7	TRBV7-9	CASSPLSQGRNEQYF	TGTGCCAGCAGCCCCCTTAGTCAGGGGAGGAACGAGCAGTACTTC
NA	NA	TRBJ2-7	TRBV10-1	CASSDGWETNEQYF	TGCGCCAGCAGTGATGGGTGGGAGACCAACGAGCAGTACTTC
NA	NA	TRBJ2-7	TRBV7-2	CASSLGGRVKYEQYF	TGTGCCAGCAGCTTAGGGGGCAGGGTAAAGTACGAGCAGTACTTC
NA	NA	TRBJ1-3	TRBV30	CAWSTGSPGNTIYF	TGTGCCTGGTCAACAGGGTCCCCTGGAAACACCATATATTTT
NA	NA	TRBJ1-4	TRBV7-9	CASSVVYGEPGQRLQVF	TGTGCCAGCAGCGTCGTATACGGGGAGCCAGGGCAAAGACTCCAGGTTTTT